This record concerns one T cell receptor (beta chain) sequence. This record comes from a study of blood T cell repertoires in COVID-19. CDR1 is MRHNA, CDR2 SNTAGT, per germline. V lost 4 bases and J 1 base, leaving 11 bases between the germline ends. The CDR3 is 14 residues long. Libraries were prepared by immunoSEQ multiplex PCR; TCRdb keeps only in-frame clonotypes and omits some of them. The data hold just under 150,000 clones, with around nine tenths observed a single time. The V and J genes are TRBV6-4 and TRBJ2-7; tentatively, D is TRBD1 (5 bases). The receptor comes from a woman aged 45-59 years with active or convalescent COVID-19. The specimen was peripheral blood. CDR3 in DNA: TGTGCCAGCAGTGCACAGGTAACGTCCTACGAGCAGTACTTC. This sequence encodes CASSAQVTSYEQYF.